The next 26 T cell receptor beta chains were all read from a single sample in a study of cytomegalovirus exposure and HLA in healthy donors. Clones were sequenced by immunoSEQ multiplex PCR, and TCRdb holds only the in-frame ones, with some missing. The repertoire includes more than 95,000 clones, around 88% of them detected once, and approximately 2% sits in the top ten. Sequences were obtained from PBMCs. The receptors here all came from a young man in good health and CMV-seronegative.

This chain uses TRBV10-3 with TRBJ2-7; 10 nucleotides align to TRBD2. The CDR3 is 15 residues long. Germline CDR1 reads ENHRY; CDR2 reads SYGVKD. The junction had 13 bases not matched to a gene; V was cut back by 10 bases and J by 4 bases. The CDR3 is CATQTTSGTKYEQYF. The CDR3 region has the DNA TGTGCCACCCAAACAACTAGCGGGACGAAGTACGAGCAGTACTTC.

This clone has at least ten counts. V usage is TRBV15 and J usage is TRBJ1-2; 7 nucleotides match TRBD1. Germline CDR1 is LNHNV and CDR2 is YYDKDF (reference sequence). The ends lost 0 bases at V and 8 bases at J; junction bases unmatched: 6. The CDR3 contains 14 residues. CDR3 nucleotides: TGTGCCACCAGCAGAGATCGGACAGGCTGGGGCTACACCTTC. It translates to CATSRDRTGWGYTF.

The rearrangement links TRBV28 to TRBJ2-7; D may be TRBD1 (6 bases). The CDR3 contains 14 residues. Looked up from germline, CDR1 is MDHEN and CDR2 is SYDVKM. The V end was cut by 5 bases, the J end by 5 bases, with 16 bases between. CDR3 amino acids: CASSQLTGINEQYF. CDR3 DNA sequence: TGTGCCAGCAGTCAATTAACAGGGATCAACGAGCAGTACTTC.

The V and J genes are TRBV6-6 and TRBJ2-1; TRBD2 agrees at 10 bases. Losses at the gene ends were 8 bases for V and 10 bases for J; bases not matched to a gene: 8. In germline, CDR1 is MNHNY, CDR2 SVGAGI (reference sequence). The CDR3 covers 13 residues. The CDR3 DNA follows: TGTGCCAGCGCTAGCGGGAGATGGAGGGAGCAGTTCTTC. It yields the protein CASASGRWREQFF.

The chain joins TRBV7-2 to TRBJ2-3, with D perhaps matching TRBD2 (6 bases). CDR3 length: 14 amino acids. The V gene's germline CDR1 is SGHTA and CDR2 FQGNSA. Trimming shortened V by 4 bases and J by 5 bases, and 13 bases separated the two germline ends. CDR3 region: CASSYRYSGDTQYF. The CDR3 DNA reads as TGTGCCAGCAGCTACCGATATAGCGGAGATACGCAGTATTTT. Full variable domain (outside the CDR3, taken from reference TRBV7-2 and TRBJ2-3): GAGVSQSPSNKVTEKGKDVELRCDPISGHTALYWYRQSLGQGLEFLIYFQGNSAPDKSGLPSDRFSAERTGGSVSTLTIQRTQQEDSAVYLCASSYRYSGDTQYFGPGTRLTVL.

This chain connects TRBV5-1 to TRBJ1-5; D is perhaps TRBD1 (5 bases). V lost 0 bases, J lost 6 bases, and 13 bases lay in between. CDR1 is SGHRS and CDR2 is YFSETQ in the germline V gene. The CDR3 runs to 15 residues. Here the CDR3 DNA reads TGCGCCAGCAGCTTGGACTCGGGGGAGGGTCAGCCCCAGCATTTT. Translation: CASSLDSGEGQPQHF.

The CDR3 DNA reads TGTGCCAGCGGCAATAACGGACAGGGGAATGAGCAGTTCTTC. This codes for CASGNNGQGNEQFF. This chain connects TRBV6-5 to TRBJ2-1, with 9 bases identical to TRBD1. This CDR3 is built from 14 residues. Germline values: CDR1 MNHEY, CDR2 SVGAGI. V lost 8 bases and J lost 7; bases outside the gene matches: 9.

The sample holds a few counts of this clone. The chain joins TRBV5-1 to TRBJ2-7; 8 bases map to TRBD2. The CDR3 length is 15 residues. The V gene end was trimmed by 4 bases and the J gene end by 0 bases; junction bases not matched to a gene: 6. CDR1 is SGHRS, CDR2 YFSETQ, per germline. The CDR3 reads CASSPGRDYSYEQYF. The CDR3 bases are TGCGCCAGCAGCCCCGGGAGGGACTACTCCTACGAGCAGTACTTC.

The rearrangement uses TRBV19 and TRBJ1-2; possibly TRBD1 for D (5 bases). Germline V CDR1 and CDR2: LNHDA, SQIVND (reference sequence). This CDR3 comprises 15 residues. With 2 bases removed from V and 0 bases from J, the gap between germline ends came to 10 bases. The CDR3 loop is CASSISREANYGYTF. CDR3 in DNA: TGTGCCAGTAGTATATCCAGGGAAGCTAACTATGGCTACACCTTC. The full variable domain, completed using reference TRBV19 and TRBJ1-2, is DGGITQSPKYLFRKEGQNVTLSCEQNLNHDAMYWYRQDPGQGLRLIYYSQIVNDFQKGDIAEGYSVSREKKESFPLTVTSAQKNPTAFYLCASSISREANYGYTFGSGTRLTVV.

The chain employs TRBV19 and TRBJ2-1; D is ambiguous. The CDR3 totals 12 residues. Per the germline V gene, CDR1 is LNHDA and CDR2 is SQIVND (reference sequence). Deletions cut 3 bases from V and 8 bases from J, with 8 bases between. The CDR3 loop is CASSIYGDEQFF. The CDR3 DNA follows: TGTGCCAGTAGTATTTACGGAGATGAGCAGTTCTTC.

J is TRBJ1-2 and V is TRBV19, with D possibly being TRBD1 (5 bases). Germline loops: CDR1 LNHDA, CDR2 SQIVND (reference sequence). Trimming stripped 3 bases from V and 2 bases from J, with 16 bases between. The CDR3 has 16 amino acids. The CDR3 nucleotides are TGTGCCAGTAGTATCGGGGAGGGGCAGAGAAACTATGGCTACACCTTC. It codes for CASSIGEGQRNYGYTF.

This clone was recorded only once. This CDR3 reads CASSLEGRNGYTF. The CDR3 DNA follows: TGTGCCAGCAGTTTGGAGGGGAGAAATGGCTACACCTTC. The gene calls are TRBV28 and TRBJ1-2; possibly TRBD1 for D (5 bases). Germline CDR1 and CDR2: MDHEN and SYDVKM. Trimming pared 3 bases from V and 6 bases from J, leaving 11 bases between. The CDR3 has 13 residues.

The chain combines TRBV6-4 with TRBJ2-2; 7 bases match TRBD2. V dropped 0 bases and J dropped 2; count of bases not matched to a gene: 3. This CDR3 is built from 16 residues. The germline V gene has CDR1 MRHNA and CDR2 SNTAGT. The CDR3 DNA sequence: TGTGCCAGCAGTGACTCAGCTAGCGGTAACACCGGGGAGCTGTTTTTT. Translated, it gives CASSDSASGNTGELFF.

The V call is TRBV13, the J call TRBJ2-1; 7 bases are a match to TRBD2. This CDR3 comprises 14 residues. The V and J ends lost 3 bases and 5 bases, in that order; junction bases with no gene match: 4. Germline CDR1 reads PRHDT; CDR2 reads FYEKMQ (reference sequence). The CDR3 protein is CASSFQRDHNEQFF. CDR3 in DNA: TGTGCCAGCAGCTTCCAGCGGGATCACAATGAGCAGTTCTTC.

In its sample, this clone was seen a few times. The chain is built from TRBV4-1 and TRBJ2-3, with 7 bases aligning to TRBD1. Germline V gene sequence: CDR1 MGHRA, CDR2 YSYEKL. Unmatched junction bases numbered 15, after V lost 1 base and J lost 2 bases. The CDR3 covers 19 residues. CDR3 nucleotide sequence: TGCGCCAGCAGCCAAGCTGCCCTCCGGGACAGAAGAATCACAGATACGCAGTATTTT. It is translated as CASSQAALRDRRITDTQYF.

The chain combines TRBV4-3 with TRBJ2-1; unclear D gene. V lost 0 bases and J 8 bases, leaving 14 bases between the germline ends. CDR3 length equals 15 residues. Germline CDR1 and CDR2: LGHNA and YSLEER. CDR3 nucleotides: TGCGCCAGCAGCCAAGATCTGGTTGCGTACTATGAGCAGTTCTTC. Amino acid sequence: CASSQDLVAYYEQFF.

The J gene is TRBJ1-4, the V gene TRBV11-2; 12 positions agree with TRBD1. CDR3 length equals 17 residues. The ends lost 5 bases at V and 3 bases at J; junction bases unmatched: 7. The germline gives CDR1 SGHAT, CDR2 FQNNGV. The CDR3 region is CASSQRGQGAPNEKLFF. CDR3 DNA: TGTGCCAGCAGCCAGAGGGGACAGGGGGCTCCTAATGAAAAACTGTTTTTT.

V is TRBV10-3 and J is TRBJ1-5; tentatively, D is TRBD1 (5 bases). Looked up from germline, CDR1 is ENHRY and CDR2 is SYGVKD. Trimming took 0 bases from V and 4 from J, leaving 10 bases between them. This CDR3 is 15 amino acids long. In DNA form, the CDR3 reads TGTGCCATCAGTGAGTCAAGGGGAGGAAATCAGCCCCAGCATTTT. It encodes CAISESRGGNQPQHF.

The chain combines TRBV15 with TRBJ1-2; D gene uncertain. Germline V gene lookup returns CDR1 LNHNV and CDR2 YYDKDF (reference sequence). The CDR3 runs to 15 residues. V lost 0 bases to trimming and J lost 2 bases, with 10 bases between them. CDR3 bases: TGTGCCACCAGCAGAGATTTCGGGAGAAACTATGGCTACACCTTC. This gives the protein CATSRDFGRNYGYTF.

The chain links TRBV15 to TRBJ2-3, with 7 bases fitting TRBD2. The CDR3 is 16 amino acids. Germline trimming cut 3 bases from V and 2 bases from J; bases unmatched to any gene: 8. From germline, CDR1 is LNHNV and CDR2 YYDKDF (reference sequence). The CDR3 protein is CATSSGLGEVTDTQYF. CDR3 nucleotide sequence: TGTGCCACCAGCAGTGGACTAGGGGAAGTCACAGATACGCAGTATTTT. The full variable domain, with the rest looked up from reference TRBV15 and TRBJ2-3, is DAMVIQNPRYQVTQFGKPVTLSCSQTLNHNVMYWYQQKSSQAPKLLFHYYDKDFNNEADTPDNFQSRRPNTSFCFLDIRSPGLGDTAMYLCATSSGLGEVTDTQYFGPGTRLTVL.

The chain couples TRBV28 to TRBJ2-2; no reliable D call. The CDR3 totals 15 residues. The V end lost 3 bases, the J end lost 0 bases, and 8 bases lay between the germline ends. Germline loops: CDR1 MDHEN, CDR2 SYDVKM. CDR3 coding DNA: TGTGCCAGCAGTTTTTTCAAAACGAACACCGGGGAGCTGTTTTTT. Residues: CASSFFKTNTGELFF. The full variable domain, its missing parts supplied by reference TRBV28 and TRBJ2-2, is DVKVTQSSRYLVKRTGEKVFLECVQDMDHENMFWYRQDPGLGLRLIYFSYDVKMKEKGDIPEGYSVSREKKERFSLILESASTNQTSMYLCASSFFKTNTGELFFGEGSRLTVL.

V and J are TRBV7-9 and TRBJ1-2, with D possibly matching TRBD1 (5 bases). Germline V gene lookup returns CDR1 SEHNR and CDR2 FQNEAQ (reference sequence). The V gene lost 4 bases and the J gene lost 8 bases, with 20 bases spanning the gap. The CDR3 is 15 residues long. The CDR3 sequence: CASSSPFGGTGGYTF. CDR3 DNA: TGTGCCAGCAGCTCCCCCTTTGGGGGGACGGGAGGCTACACCTTC.

V usage is TRBV13 and J usage is TRBJ2-1, with 8 bases matching TRBD2. J lost 7 bases, V lost 2 bases, and 7 bases had no gene match. This CDR3 has 15 amino acids. Looked up from germline, CDR1 is PRHDT and CDR2 is FYEKMQ (reference sequence). The CDR3 DNA reads as TGTGCCAGCAGCTTATACCGGGGGGGCCGTAATGAGCAGTTCTTC. Encoded protein: CASSLYRGGRNEQFF.

V is TRBV5-1 and J is TRBJ2-1; 16 positions match TRBD2. Germline V gene lookup returns CDR1 SGHRS and CDR2 YFSETQ. The CDR3 has 16 residues. The V and J ends lost 4 bases and 7 bases, in that order; junction bases with no gene match: 5. In DNA form, the CDR3 reads TGCGCCAGCAGCCCCGGGACTAGCGGGAGGGCTAATGAGCAGTTCTTC. This codes for CASSPGTSGRANEQFF.

The chain employs TRBV25-1 and TRBJ2-1, with TRBD2 matching over 11 bases. Unmatched junction bases numbered 8, after V lost 3 bases and J lost 7 bases. Germline loops: CDR1 MGHDK, CDR2 SYGVNS. This CDR3 has 16 residues. In DNA form, the CDR3 reads TGTGCCAGCAGTGACCCTACTAGCGGGAGAGGGAATGAGCAGTTCTTC. This encodes CASSDPTSGRGNEQFF.

The CDR3 loop is CASSLAGSDEQFF. Written as DNA, the CDR3 is TGTGCCAGCAGTTTAGCGGGGTCCGATGAGCAGTTCTTC. This chain connects TRBV28 to TRBJ2-1; a possible D gene is TRBD2 (6 bases). This CDR3 has 13 residues. The V end was cut by 2 bases, the J end by 8 bases, with 10 bases between. Per germline, CDR1 MDHEN and CDR2 SYDVKM.